These 30 T cell receptor beta chains were sequenced from one sample in a study of blood T cell repertoires in COVID-19. The data were produced by immunoSEQ multiplex PCR, yet TCRdb's version contains in-frame clones alone and is incomplete. The sample has more than 100,000 clones, about 90% seen once. The specimen was peripheral blood. These receptor sequences come from a woman aged 55 to 70 with acute or convalescent COVID-19.

This chain connects TRBV7-6 to TRBJ2-1, with 9 bases that match TRBD2. The V gene's germline CDR1 is SGHVS and CDR2 FNYEAQ. The CDR3 is 16 amino acids. Trimming at V came to 2 bases and at J to 6 bases, leaving 8 bases not matched to a gene. The CDR3 bases are TGTGCCAGCAGCTTAAATGCGGGAGGGCTCGGCAATGAGCAGTTCTTC. Translation: CASSLNAGGLGNEQFF.

The chain couples TRBV5-1 to TRBJ1-2; 8 nucleotides agree with TRBD1. V shed 5 bases and J 4 bases; nucleotides not matched to a gene: 13. The CDR3 sequence is 16 residues long. The V gene's germline CDR1 is SGHRS and CDR2 YFSETQ. In nucleotides, the CDR3 is TGCGCCAGCAGAGAAACCCCAGGGGGCGCGCTCTATGGCTACACCTTC. It codes for CASRETPGGALYGYTF.

The rearrangement uses TRBV5-6 and TRBJ2-3; 10 bases line up with TRBD2. The CDR3 loop spans 16 amino acids. With 4 bases clipped from V and 5 bases from J, the junction kept 10 bases outside the gene matches. Germline V gives CDR1 SGHDT, CDR2 YYEEEE. DNA of the CDR3: TGTGCCAGCAGCCCACGGGTCCAGCGGGAGGGAGATACGCAGTATTTT. Amino acids: CASSPRVQREGDTQYF.

The chain combines TRBV7-9 with TRBJ1-1; D is possibly TRBD1 (6 bases). The CDR3 totals 15 residues. Germline CDR1 is SEHNR and CDR2 is FQNEAQ (reference sequence). V shed 2 bases and J shed 3 bases, with 13 bases lying between them. Written as DNA, the CDR3 is TGTGCCAGCAGCTTACTCGTGACAGGACACACTGAAGCTTTCTTT. The encoded protein is CASSLLVTGHTEAFF.

This clone was seen a single time. V gene TRBV7-2 combines with J gene TRBJ2-1; the match to TRBD2 covers 7 bases. Germline CDR1 SGHTA, CDR2 FQGNSA. The CDR3 is 14 amino acids. V lost 5 bases to trimming and J lost 4 bases; unmatched junction nucleotides: 5. The CDR3: CASSPWGGYNEQFF. The CDR3 coding sequence is TGTGCCAGCAGCCCCTGGGGGGGGTACAATGAGCAGTTCTTC.

This chain joins TRBV30 and TRBJ1-2; D not resolved. V gave up 4 bases and J gave up 4 bases, with 19 bases separating them. The CDR3 covers 15 residues. The V gene's germline CDR1 is GTSNPN and CDR2 SVGIG (reference sequence). In DNA, the CDR3 is TGTGCCTGGAACATTAATATGGGCGCGGGCTATGGCTACACCTTC. As protein: CAWNINMGAGYGYTF.

The J gene is TRBJ2-7, the V gene TRBV2; TRBD2 matches at 15 bases. V trimming: 6 bases; J trimming: 2 bases; junction bases outside the gene matches: 17. CDR3 length: 20 residues. Per the germline V gene, CDR1 is SNHLY and CDR2 is FYNNEI. The chain's CDR3 is CASSPRLRTSGRARAYEQYF. As DNA, the CDR3 is TGTGCCAGCAGCCCCAGGCTCCGGACTAGCGGGAGGGCCAGGGCCTACGAGCAGTACTTC.

The chain has TRBV18 and TRBJ2-1; D call uncertain. The V end was cut by 2 bases, the J end by 9 bases, with 5 bases between. CDR3 size: 11 residues. The germline V gene has CDR1 KGHSH and CDR2 LQKENI. The CDR3 DNA reads as TGTGCCAGCTCACCAGAGCGTGAGCAGTTCTTC. The encoded protein is CASSPEREQFF.

This CDR3 is CASSQARQQGRGQETQYF. Written as DNA, the CDR3 is TGCGCCAGCAGCCAAGCTCGGCAGCAGGGCCGAGGCCAAGAGACCCAGTACTTC. V gene TRBV4-1 combines with J gene TRBJ2-5, with D possibly being TRBD1 (5 bases). The CDR3 totals 18 residues. Germline V lookup: CDR1 MGHRA, CDR2 YSYEKL. The V and J ends lost 1 base and 1 base respectively, with 19 bases between them.

This clone came up a few times. This sequence joins TRBV2 and TRBJ2-7; 13 bases are shared with TRBD2. Trimming cost V 6 bases and J 3 bases; bases outside gene matches: 5. The germline V gene has CDR1 SNHLY and CDR2 FYNNEI. This CDR3 has 15 amino acids. CDR3 nucleotides: TGTGCCAGCAGACTAGCGGGAGGGGGACGCTACGAGCAGTACTTC. Protein sequence: CASRLAGGGRYEQYF.

The gene calls are TRBV28 and TRBJ2-7; no reliable D call. There are 12 residues in the CDR3. Germline assignment: CDR1 MDHEN and CDR2 SYDVKM. Trimming took off 2 bases at V and 6 bases at J, with 8 bases between the two ends. CDR3 sequence: CASSLNPSEQYF. As DNA, the CDR3 is TGTGCCAGCAGTTTAAACCCCAGCGAGCAGTACTTC.

The chain employs TRBV28 and TRBJ1-5; 8 bases align to TRBD1. There are 15 residues in the CDR3. Germline V CDR1 and CDR2: MDHEN, SYDVKM. J lost 6 bases, V lost 1 base, and 5 bases had no gene match. CDR3 residues: CASSLSAGGSQPQHF. CDR3 DNA sequence: TGTGCCAGCAGTTTATCGGCAGGGGGCTCTCAGCCCCAGCATTTT.

This chain connects TRBV7-3 to TRBJ2-1; TRBD2 aligns across 15 bases. This CDR3 is 16 amino acids long. The V segment lost 1 base and the J segment 10 bases; nucleotides outside the gene matches: 5. Germline V CDR1 and CDR2: SGHTA, FQGTGA. The CDR3 protein is CASSLMGLAGGGEQFF. DNA for the CDR3: TGTGCCAGCAGCTTAATGGGACTAGCGGGAGGAGGAGAGCAGTTCTTC.

The V gene is TRBV18, the J gene TRBJ2-3, with 10 bases aligning to TRBD2. V shed 2 bases, J shed 4 bases, and the junction held 9 bases outside the gene matches. Per the germline V gene, CDR1 is KGHSH and CDR2 is LQKENI. The CDR3 consists of 17 residues. The CDR3 region is CASSPIALAGAPDTQYF. DNA for the CDR3: TGTGCCAGCTCACCAATTGCGCTAGCGGGAGCCCCAGATACGCAGTATTTT.

V usage is TRBV28 and J usage is TRBJ2-7; 10 bases agree with TRBD1. This CDR3 spans 14 amino acids. Germline CDR1 reads MDHEN; CDR2 reads SYDVKM. V shed 7 bases and J 4 bases; nucleotides not matched to a gene: 7. CDR3 residues: CASMIGQGDYEQYF. In DNA, the CDR3 is TGTGCCAGCATGATAGGACAGGGGGATTACGAGCAGTACTTC. The complete variable domain, with remaining parts taken from reference TRBV28 and TRBJ2-7, reads DVKVTQSSRYLVKRTGEKVFLECVQDMDHENMFWYRQDPGLGLRLIYFSYDVKMKEKGDIPEGYSVSREKKERFSLILESASTNQTSMYLCASMIGQGDYEQYFGPGTRLTVT.

The chain has TRBV28 and TRBJ1-1; tentative D call: TRBD1 (5 bases). V lost 3 bases and J 0 bases, leaving 8 bases between the germline ends. The CDR3 is 14 amino acids. CDR1 is MDHEN and CDR2 is SYDVKM in the germline V gene. The CDR3 is CASSFAGMNTEAFF. The CDR3 bases are TGTGCCAGCAGTTTCGCAGGGATGAACACTGAAGCTTTCTTT.

This clone was seen a few times. Here the CDR3 reads CASSERVGDRNYGYTF. The CDR3 region has the DNA TGTGCCAGCAGTGAAAGGGTAGGGGACAGGAACTATGGCTACACCTTC. The chain recombines TRBV6-1 with TRBJ1-2; 8 bases line up with TRBD1. Germline V lookup: CDR1 MNHNS, CDR2 SASEGT. V lost 2 bases and J lost 2; bases outside the gene matches: 7. The length of the CDR3 is 16 residues.

V gene TRBV6-5 combines with J gene TRBJ1-1, with a possible D match to TRBD1 (5 bases). V lost 6 bases and J lost 0, with 11 bases in between. This CDR3 is built from 14 residues. Germline CDR1 is MNHEY and CDR2 is SVGAGI. The DNA for the CDR3 is TGTGCCAGCAGACAGGACGGCTTGAACACTGAAGCTTTCTTT. Residues: CASRQDGLNTEAFF.

The rearrangement uses TRBV6-4 and TRBJ1-2; no definite D call. CDR1 is MRHNA, CDR2 SNTAGT, per germline. The CDR3 contains 13 residues. V was shortened by 4 bases and J by 4 bases, with 10 bases between the two germline ends. Here the CDR3 DNA reads TGTGCCAGCAGTGGCGGAGAGAGCTATGGCTACACCTTC. Translating it yields CASSGGESYGYTF.

The rearrangement links TRBV7-9 to TRBJ1-5, with D possibly TRBD1 on 6 matching bases. This CDR3 comprises 15 residues. The germline V gene has CDR1 SEHNR and CDR2 FQNEAQ (reference sequence). The V end lost 5 bases, the J end lost 3 bases, and 14 bases lay between the germline ends. CDR3 nucleotide sequence: TGTGCCAGCAGCCCTGATGGACAGACCAATCAGCCCCAGCATTTT. It translates to CASSPDGQTNQPQHF.

This chain joins TRBV19 and TRBJ2-1; 8 bases are shared with TRBD2. Losses at the gene ends were 5 bases for V and 1 base for J; bases not matched to a gene: 7. The CDR3 extends over 16 amino acids. Looked up from germline, CDR1 is LNHDA and CDR2 is SQIVND (reference sequence). CDR3 sequence: CASSGSGRTSYNEQFF. In nucleotides, the CDR3 is TGTGCCAGTAGTGGGAGCGGGAGAACATCCTACAATGAGCAGTTCTTC.

V is TRBV14 and J is TRBJ2-7; TRBD2 might be the D (6 bases). Trimming took 1 base from V and 5 from J, leaving 12 bases between them. The CDR3 is 14 amino acids. Germline V gene lookup returns CDR1 SGHDN and CDR2 FVKESK. The CDR3 region is CASSQVAGLNEQYF. CDR3 bases: TGTGCCAGCAGCCAAGTGGCGGGATTGAACGAGCAGTACTTC.

V and J are TRBV19 and TRBJ1-5, with 7 bases lining up with TRBD1. Germline V gene lookup returns CDR1 LNHDA and CDR2 SQIVND (reference sequence). The CDR3 is made up of 15 amino acids. Unmatched junction bases numbered 5, after V lost 4 bases and J lost 2 bases. The CDR3 loop is CASSSQGVGNQPQHF. CDR3 DNA sequence: TGTGCCAGTAGTAGCCAGGGGGTCGGCAATCAGCCCCAGCATTTT. The full variable domain, its missing parts supplied by reference TRBV19 and TRBJ1-5, is DGGITQSPKYLFRKEGQNVTLSCEQNLNHDAMYWYRQDPGQGLRLIYYSQIVNDFQKGDIAEGYSVSREKKESFPLTVTSAQKNPTAFYLCASSSQGVGNQPQHFGDGTRLSIL.

This chain uses TRBV3-1 (or the pseudogene TRBV3-2) with TRBJ2-1; 13 nucleotides line up with TRBD2. The CDR3 contains 16 residues. V was pared by 6 bases and J by 6 bases, with 8 bases of the junction left unmatched. Per the germline V gene, CDR1 is LGHDT and CDR2 is YNNKEL (reference sequence). CDR3 region: CASRSTSGRAGNEQFF. CDR3 bases: TGTGCCAGCAGATCTACTAGCGGGAGGGCCGGCAATGAGCAGTTCTTC.

The CDR3 protein is CASSYSIKRTSYEQYF. In DNA, the CDR3 is TGTGCCAGCAGTTACTCGATTAAACGGACTTCCTACGAGCAGTACTTC. This sequence joins TRBV6-5 and TRBJ2-7, with D perhaps matching TRBD2 (5 bases). V gave up 0 bases and J gave up 1 base, with 13 bases separating them. This CDR3 spans 16 amino acids. From germline, CDR1 is MNHEY and CDR2 SVGAGI.

The CDR3: CAWSVLRLWGNTIYF. DNA of the CDR3: TGTGCCTGGAGTGTACTGAGGCTGTGGGGAAACACCATATATTTT. V and J are TRBV30 and TRBJ1-3; D is ambiguous. The germline V gene encodes CDR1 GTSNPN and CDR2 SVGIG (reference sequence). There are 15 residues in the CDR3. Trimming took off 0 bases at V and 4 bases at J, with 13 bases between the two ends.

The V call is TRBV28, the J call TRBJ1-4; 7 bases match TRBD1. Germline-derived CDR1 and CDR2 are MDHEN and SYDVKM. Germline trimming cut 4 bases from V and 7 bases from J; bases unmatched to any gene: 6. This CDR3 is built from 14 residues. This chain's CDR3 is CASSSLQGTEKLFF. The CDR3, as DNA: TGTGCCAGCAGTTCCCTACAGGGGACTGAAAAACTGTTTTTT.

The chain carries TRBV7-3 and TRBJ2-5; no firm D call. The CDR3 consists of 13 residues. Germline CDR1 reads SGHTA; CDR2 reads FQGTGA. V gave up 3 bases and J gave up 5 bases, with 10 bases separating them. CDR3 loop: CASSFGVRETQYF. The CDR3 nucleotides are TGTGCCAGCAGCTTTGGTGTCCGGGAGACCCAGTACTTC. The full variable domain, in which reference TRBV7-3 and TRBJ2-5 provide the parts outside the CDR3, is GAGVSQTPSNKVTEKGKYVELRCDPISGHTALYWYRQSLGQGPEFLIYFQGTGAADDSGLPNDRFFAVRPEGSVSTLKIQRTERGDSAVYLCASSFGVRETQYFGPGTRLLVL.

The V call is TRBV28, the J call TRBJ1-1; D gene ambiguous. The CDR3 covers 11 residues. Per the germline V gene, CDR1 is MDHEN and CDR2 is SYDVKM. Deletions cut 6 bases from V and 8 bases from J, with 10 bases between. CDR3 bases: TGTGCCAGCAGGACCCCCGGGGAAGCTTTCTTT. Amino acids: CASRTPGEAFF.

The chain links TRBV24-1 to TRBJ2-3; a weak D match, TRBD1 (5 bases). The germline V gene has CDR1 KGHDR and CDR2 SFDVKD. CDR3 size: 16 residues. V lost 2 bases, J lost 4 bases, and 15 bases lay in between. CDR3 in DNA: TGTGCCACCAGTGATTCATTGAAGGCAGGGCCAGATACGCAGTATTTT. This encodes CATSDSLKAGPDTQYF.